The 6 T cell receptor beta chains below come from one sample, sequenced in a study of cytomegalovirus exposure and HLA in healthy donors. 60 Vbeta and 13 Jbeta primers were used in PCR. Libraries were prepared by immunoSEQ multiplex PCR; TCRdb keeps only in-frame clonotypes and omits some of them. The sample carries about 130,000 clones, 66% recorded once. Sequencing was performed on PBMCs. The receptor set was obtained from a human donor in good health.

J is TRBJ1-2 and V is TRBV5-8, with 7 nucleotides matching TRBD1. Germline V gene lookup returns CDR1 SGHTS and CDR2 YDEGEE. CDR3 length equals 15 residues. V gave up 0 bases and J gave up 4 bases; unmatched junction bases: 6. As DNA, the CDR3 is TGTGCCAGCAGCTTGGTAGGAGCAGGGGGCTATGGCTACACCTTC. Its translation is CASSLVGAGGYGYTF. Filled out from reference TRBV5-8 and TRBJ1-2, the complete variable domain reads EAGVTQSPTHLIKTRGQQATLRCSPISGHTSVYWYQQALGLGLQFLLWYDEGEERNRGNFPPRFSGRQFPNYSSELNVNALELEDSALYLCASSLVGAGGYGYTFGSGTRLTVV.

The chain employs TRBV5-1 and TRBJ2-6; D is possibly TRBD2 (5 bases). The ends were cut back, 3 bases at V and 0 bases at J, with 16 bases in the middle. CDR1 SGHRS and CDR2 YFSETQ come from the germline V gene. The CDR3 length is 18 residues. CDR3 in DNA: TGCGCCAGCAGCTCCCTGTCTAGCTTAAGCTCTGGGGCCAACGTCCTGACTTTC. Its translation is CASSSLSSLSSGANVLTF.

The CDR3 sequence: CASTDRGRVWTGELFF. In DNA form, the CDR3 reads TGTGCCAGCACCGACAGGGGGCGGGTTTGGACCGGGGAGCTGTTTTTT. The chain couples TRBV27 to TRBJ2-2, with 10 bases fitting TRBD1. V trimming: 7 bases; J trimming: 5 bases; junction bases outside the gene matches: 10. The germline V gene has CDR1 MNHEY and CDR2 SMNVEV (reference sequence). The CDR3 sequence is 16 residues long.

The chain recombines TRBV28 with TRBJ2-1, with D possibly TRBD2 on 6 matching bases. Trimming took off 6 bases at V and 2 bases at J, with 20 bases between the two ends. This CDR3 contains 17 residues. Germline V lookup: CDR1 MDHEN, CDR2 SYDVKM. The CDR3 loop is CASRPPPGSRAYNEQFF. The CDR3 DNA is TGTGCCAGCAGACCACCCCCCGGGAGTCGCGCCTACAATGAGCAGTTCTTC.

The CDR3 here is CASRYRYNTGELFF. The DNA of the CDR3 is TGCGCCAGCAGATACAGGTACAACACCGGGGAGCTGTTTTTT. J is TRBJ2-2 and V is TRBV5-1; perhaps TRBD1 as D (5 bases). V was shortened by 5 bases and J by 2 bases, with 10 bases between the two germline ends. The CDR3 consists of 14 residues. Germline V gene data show CDR1 as SGHRS and CDR2 as YFSETQ.

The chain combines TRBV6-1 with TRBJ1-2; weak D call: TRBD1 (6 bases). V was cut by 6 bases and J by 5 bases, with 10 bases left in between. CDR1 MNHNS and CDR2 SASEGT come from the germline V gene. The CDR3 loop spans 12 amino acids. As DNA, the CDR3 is TGTGCCAGCAGCCCGAGGGGGTATGGCTACACCTTC. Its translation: CASSPRGYGYTF.